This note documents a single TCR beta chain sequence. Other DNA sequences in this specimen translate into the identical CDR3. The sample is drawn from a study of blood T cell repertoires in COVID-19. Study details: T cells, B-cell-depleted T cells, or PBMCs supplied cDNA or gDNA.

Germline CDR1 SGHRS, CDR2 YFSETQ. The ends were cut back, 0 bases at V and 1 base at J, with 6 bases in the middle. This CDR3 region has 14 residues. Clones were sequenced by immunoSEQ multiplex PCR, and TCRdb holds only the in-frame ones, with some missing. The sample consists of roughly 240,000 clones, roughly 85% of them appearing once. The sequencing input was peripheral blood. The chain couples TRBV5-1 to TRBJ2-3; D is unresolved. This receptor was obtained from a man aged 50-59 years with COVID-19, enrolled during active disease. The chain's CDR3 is CASSLAVGTDTQYF. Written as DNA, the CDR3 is TGCGCCAGCAGCTTGGCTGTTGGCACAGATACGCAGTATTTT.